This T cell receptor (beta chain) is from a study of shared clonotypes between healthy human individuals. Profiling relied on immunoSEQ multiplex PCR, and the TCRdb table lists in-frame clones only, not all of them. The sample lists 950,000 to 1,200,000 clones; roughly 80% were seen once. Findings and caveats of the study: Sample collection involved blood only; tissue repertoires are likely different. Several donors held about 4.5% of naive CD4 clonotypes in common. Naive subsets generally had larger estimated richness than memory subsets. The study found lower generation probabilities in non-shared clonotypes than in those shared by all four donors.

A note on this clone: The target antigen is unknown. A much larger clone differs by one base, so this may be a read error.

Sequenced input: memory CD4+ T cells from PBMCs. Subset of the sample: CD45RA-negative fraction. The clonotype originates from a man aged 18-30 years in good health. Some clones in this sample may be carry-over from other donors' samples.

CDR3 sequence: CDSSLLLDTQYF. CDR3 in DNA: TGTGACAGCAGCCTCCTACTGGATACGCAGTATTTT. The chain joins TRBV9 to TRBJ2-3, with unresolved D. CDR1 and CDR2 from the germline V gene are SGDLS and YYNGEE. This CDR3 is built from 12 residues.